The 13 T cell receptor beta chains in this list originate from one sample, sequenced in a study of blood T cells in healthy people across ages. Together with a sample-barcoded 5' primer, a J-beta primer mix was included in a second PCR lasting roughly 6 to 12 cycles. TCRdb passed the 5' RACE reads through MiXCR, listing each CDR3 protein once. Of more than 800,000 distinct CDR3 sequences in the sample, under 30% are singletons; the top ten hold 17%. Sample: blood. The receptors derive from a woman older than 75 in good health.

The V and J genes are TRBV7-8 and TRBJ2-5, with D maybe TRBD2 (6 bases). Gene TRBJ2-7 matches the end of the DNA better, so the J call may be wrong. This CDR3 region has 18 residues. Per germline, CDR1 SGHVS and CDR2 FQNEAQ. The DNA of the CDR3 is TGTGCCAGCAGCAAAGACGGGGGATCCTTTTCACCGACGGGCGAGCAGTACTTC. It encodes CASSKDGGSFSPTGEQYF.

CDR3 coding DNA: TGCGCCAGCACGGTAGCGGGGGGCTCCTACAATGAGCAGTACTTC. Its protein product is CASTVAGGSYNEQYF. V and J are TRBV10-2 and TRBJ2-1, with 10 bases identical to TRBD2. The J call may be incorrect, as the DNA end agrees better with TRBJ2-7. This CDR3 spans 15 amino acids. Germline CDR1 WSHSY, CDR2 SAAADI.

At least ten counts were recorded for this clonotype. The chain combines TRBV2 with TRBJ1-5; D gene ambiguous. Per germline, CDR1 SNHLY and CDR2 FYNNEI. Trimming shortened V by 2 bases and J by 6 bases, and 5 bases separated the two germline ends. The CDR3 spans 12 residues. CDR3 sequence: CASSERVQPQHF. The CDR3 nucleotides read TGTGCCAGCAGTGAACGGGTTCAGCCCCAGCATTTT.

In this sample, this clonotype turned up a few times. A clone one base away is much larger, so this may be a read error. The chain couples TRBV11-2 to TRBJ2-3, with 9 bases fitting TRBD2. This CDR3 region has 15 residues. Germline V gene lookup returns CDR1 SGHAT and CDR2 FQNNGV. The CDR3 here is CAGSLWTSVADTQYF. Written as DNA, the CDR3 is TGTGCCGGCAGCTTATGGACTAGCGTGGCAGATACGCAGTATTTT.

This clonotype was seen at least ten times. This chain uses TRBV20-1 with TRBJ2-1; D gene uncertain. Looked up from germline, CDR1 is DFQATT and CDR2 is SNEGSKA (reference sequence). The CDR3 covers 14 residues. V lost 6 bases and J 7 bases, leaving 19 bases between the germline ends. CDR3 loop: CSAVVRSSNNEQFF. CDR3 DNA sequence: TGCAGTGCCGTAGTGCGGTCCTCGAATAATGAGCAGTTCTTC.

There are a few counts of this clonotype. This sequence joins TRBV7-2 and TRBJ2-5, with a weak D call TRBD2 (6 bases). The V gene's germline CDR1 is SGHTA and CDR2 FQGNSA. With 3 bases removed from V and 5 bases from J, the gap between germline ends came to 19 bases. This CDR3 has 16 amino acids. The CDR3 here is CASSFDGTGGWETQYF. The CDR3 DNA sequence: TGTGCCAGCAGCTTTGATGGGACTGGTGGTTGGGAGACCCAGTACTTC.

A few counts support this clonotype. The junction departs from germline at one end; a sequencing error may be responsible. V gene TRBV10-3 combines with J gene TRBJ2-1; 8 bases map to TRBD1. In germline, CDR1 is ENHRY, CDR2 SYGVKD. This CDR3 is 15 amino acids long. CDR3 region: CASGGWQGASSERFF. The CDR3 DNA reads TGTGCCTCCGGGGGTTGGCAGGGGGCTTCAAGTGAGCGGTTCTTC.

This CDR3 is CASAVGGQETQYF. The CDR3 DNA reads as TGTGCCAGCGCTGTCGGGGGCCAAGAGACCCAGTACTTC. This chain uses TRBV6-1 with TRBJ2-5; possible D gene TRBD2, 6 bases. Trimming removed 8 bases at V and 1 base at J, with 11 bases between. CDR1 and CDR2 (germline): MNHNS, SASEGT. The CDR3 runs 13 residues.

This sequence joins TRBV12-3 or TRBV12-4 and TRBJ1-1, with a tentative D call TRBD1 (5 bases). CDR3 size: 14 residues. The V end was cut by 5 bases, the J end by 1 base, with 11 bases between. CDR3 nucleotides: TGTGCCAGCAGTATGGGGGGTAGGAACACTGAAGCTTTCTTT. This codes for CASSMGGRNTEAFF.

V and J are TRBV5-4 and TRBJ2-2; D gene ambiguous. Trimming removed 1 base at V and 6 bases at J, with 10 bases between. The CDR3 totals 14 residues. CDR1 is SGHNT, CDR2 YYREEE, per germline (reference sequence). CDR3 DNA: TGTGCCAGCAGCTTGCTAGGTCGCCCCGGGGAGCTGTTTTTT. Amino acids: CASSLLGRPGELFF.

This clonotype was seen ten or more times. The gene calls are TRBV5-1 and TRBJ2-3, with D unresolved. Per the germline V gene, CDR1 is SGHRS and CDR2 is YFSETQ. V was pared by 3 bases and J by 2 bases, with 13 bases between. This CDR3 comprises 15 residues. The CDR3 loop is CASSSGPSNTDTQYF. The CDR3 nucleotides read TGCGCCAGCAGCTCCGGGCCTTCTAACACAGATACGCAGTATTTT.

This chain uses TRBV7-2 with TRBJ2-1, with 7 bases lining up with TRBD2. The CDR3 is made up of 13 amino acids. Trimming took 5 bases from V and 13 from J; bases not matched to a gene: 11. Germline V lookup: CDR1 SGHTA, CDR2 FQGNSA. For the CDR3, the DNA is TGTGCCAGCAGCCAAGCGGGGATCTGGTTTCAGTTCTTC. Translation: CASSQAGIWFQFF.

This clonotype was detected only a few times. The rearrangement uses TRBV12-3 or TRBV12-4 and TRBJ1-5; 11 positions match TRBD1. V gave up 6 bases and J gave up 4 bases; unmatched junction bases: 14. The CDR3 extends over 18 amino acids. The CDR3 DNA reads TGTGCCAGCAGAACCTCGGGACAGGGGGAGCGAACTAATCAGCCCCAGCATTTT. Translation: CASRTSGQGERTNQPQHF.